This TCR beta chain was recovered during a study of blood T cells in healthy people across ages. Across the whole study: About one barcoded beta molecule per two T cells was captured by template switching. The study's findings and limits: A roughly linear age-dependent decrease characterized TCR beta diversity per million T cells.

Every participating donor contributed about 10 milliliters of peripheral blood through a draw. With respect to this clonotype: No antigen is known for it. A read error may be the cause here, since a much bigger clone is one base away.

The V gene's germline CDR1 is DFQATT and CDR2 SNEGSKA (reference sequence). The CDR3 has 13 amino acids. Using a J-beta primer mix together with a sample-barcoded 5' primer, a second PCR was run for about 7 to 12 cycles. A template-switch adaptor containing 12 random nucleotides labeled each cDNA molecule. TCRdb ran MiXCR on the 5' RACE reads and lists one entry per CDR3 protein. In the table there are 600,000 or so distinct CDR3 sequences, approximately 30% of which are singletons. This clonotype originated in a woman of 80 years or more in good health. Material: blood. The chain employs TRBV20-1 and TRBJ2-1, with 10 bases fitting TRBD1. DNA for the CDR3: TGCAGCCTCCTGAGGGACAGGGGTTACGAGCAGTTCTTC. It translates to CSLLRDRGYEQFF.